The next 30 T cell receptor beta chains were all read from a single sample in a study of post-analysis software for immune sequencing data. Study-wide points: Patients showed TRBV5-6, TRBV5-1 and TRBV20-1 among five TRBV segments more frequent than in controls.

Unique molecular identifiers were built into the TCR beta cDNA libraries. TCRdb called the PCR reads again in MiXCR, with one record for every CDR3 protein. The sample lists approximately 630,000 distinct CDR3 sequences, over 45% seen once, with approximately 10% in the top ten. These receptors have no known antigen. The sample comprised blood. These receptors were obtained from a girl aged 2-10 years with multiple sclerosis.

This clonotype has a handful of counts. Its ends do not fully match the called genes, so a read error is possible. The chain uses TRBV27 and TRBJ1-4; perhaps TRBD1 as D (5 bases). Germline V gene lookup returns CDR1 MNHEY and CDR2 SMNVEV (reference sequence). The CDR3 length is 13 residues. In DNA, the CDR3 is TGTGCCAGCAGTCCTCCCGGGGGGAAAAAACGGTTTTTT. It encodes CASSPPGGKKRFF.

The chain uses TRBV15 and TRBJ1-5; D gene unclear. Germline CDR1 is LNHNV and CDR2 is YYDKDF (reference sequence). CDR3 length equals 12 residues. V shed 3 bases and J shed 4 bases, with 4 bases lying between them. CDR3 nucleotide sequence: TGTGCCACCAGCAGGGAAAATCAGCCCCAGCATTTT. Amino acid sequence: CATSRENQPQHF.

This clonotype was detected only a few times. The chain is built from TRBV7-2 and TRBJ2-7, with D possibly TRBD1 on 5 matching bases. The V gene lost 1 base and the J gene lost 0 bases, with 19 bases spanning the gap. The CDR3 loop spans 18 amino acids. Germline-derived CDR1 and CDR2 are SGHTA and FQGNSA. DNA of the CDR3: TGTGCCAGCAGCTTAGGGCAGGGAACTTCTAGACTCTCCTACGAGCAGTACTTC. It is translated as CASSLGQGTSRLSYEQYF.

The chain carries TRBV20-1 and TRBJ2-5; no reliable D call. Trimming pared 1 base from V and 0 bases from J, leaving 9 bases between. Germline CDR1 DFQATT, CDR2 SNEGSKA (reference sequence). CDR3 length: 14 amino acids. CDR3 region: CSARVIGYQETQYF. CDR3 bases: TGCAGTGCTAGAGTGATCGGGTACCAAGAGACCCAGTACTTC.

J is TRBJ1-5 and V is TRBV12-3 or TRBV12-4, with D maybe TRBD1 (6 bases). The CDR3 extends over 15 amino acids. V lost 5 bases, J lost 7 bases, and 18 bases lay in between. CDR3 amino acids: CASSLLGGTGQPQHF. The CDR3 DNA follows: TGTGCCAGCAGTCTCCTAGGGGGTACAGGGCAGCCCCAGCATTTT.

V is TRBV6-2 or TRBV6-3 and J is TRBJ1-2; 12 bases are a match to TRBD1. The V gene's germline CDR1 is MNHEY and CDR2 SVGEGT. This CDR3 has 16 amino acids. V trimming: 5 bases; J trimming: 4 bases; junction bases outside the gene matches: 8. In DNA, the CDR3 is TGTGCCAGCAGTGATCCCGGGACAGGGGGCGGCTATGGCTACACCTTC. Translated: CASSDPGTGGGYGYTF.

J is TRBJ2-3 and V is TRBV4-2, with 9 bases fitting TRBD2. Per the germline V gene, CDR1 is LGHNA and CDR2 is YNFKEQ. This CDR3 comprises 17 residues. Losses at the gene ends were 4 bases for V and 0 bases for J; bases not matched to a gene: 8. The CDR3 coding sequence is TGTGCCAGCAGCCCGGTCGGGAGCGGGGGGAGCACAGATACGCAGTATTTT. This translates into CASSPVGSGGSTDTQYF.

This clonotype has only a few counts. The chain has TRBV24-1 and TRBJ1-2; 8 positions match TRBD1. The CDR3 covers 17 residues. The V gene end was trimmed by 5 bases and the J gene end by 6 bases; junction bases not matched to a gene: 16. Germline V gives CDR1 KGHDR, CDR2 SFDVKD. The CDR3 reads CATSGSGLRDRRDGYTF. The CDR3 coding sequence is TGTGCCACCAGTGGCTCAGGCCTTCGGGACAGGCGGGATGGCTACACCTTC.

The rearrangement links TRBV29-1 to TRBJ2-3, with D possibly TRBD2 on 5 matching bases. The CDR3 loop spans 13 amino acids. V gave up 3 bases and J gave up 0 bases, with 7 bases separating them. Germline-derived CDR1 and CDR2 are SQVTM and ANQGSEA. CDR3 bases: TGCAGCGTTGAGAGGGAGAGCACAGATACGCAGTATTTT. Protein sequence: CSVERESTDTQYF.

The table lists this clonotype with a few counts. The CDR3 protein is CASSRPRETQYF. As DNA, the CDR3 is TGTGCCAGCAGCCGCCCTCGGGAGACCCAGTACTTC. The chain employs TRBV3-1 and TRBJ2-5, with D hard to call. The CDR3 contains 12 residues. The V end was cut by 4 bases, the J end by 5 bases, with 8 bases between. CDR1 and CDR2 (germline): LGHDT, YNNKEL (reference sequence).

The chain employs TRBV12-5 and TRBJ1-5; 10 nucleotides match TRBD1. This CDR3 has 15 residues. The trim removed 5 bases at V and 3 bases at J, leaving 4 bases unmatched. Germline CDR1 reads LGHNT; CDR2 reads FRNRAP. Here the CDR3 reads CASGLGQGDNQPQHF. The CDR3 DNA reads TGTGCTAGTGGTCTTGGACAGGGGGACAATCAGCCCCAGCATTTT.

This clonotype was seen just once. This rearrangement joins TRBV20-1 to TRBJ1-4; 9 bases agree with TRBD1. The CDR3 loop spans 11 amino acids. Germline V gene lookup returns CDR1 DFQATT and CDR2 SNEGSKA (reference sequence). The J segment lost 11 bases and the V segment lost 6 bases, leaving 4 bases of the junction unmatched. CDR3 DNA: TGCAGTGCCCCAGACAGGGGGAAACTGTTTTTT. It is translated as CSAPDRGKLFF.

This chain joins TRBV14 and TRBJ2-4; 7 nucleotides line up with TRBD1. The germline gives CDR1 SGHDN, CDR2 FVKESK. CDR3 length: 17 amino acids. V was clipped by 6 bases and J by 0 bases; unmatched bases: 11. The CDR3: CASSQRGQTLAKNIQYF. In DNA form, the CDR3 reads TGTGCCAGCAGTCAACGGGGACAGACTTTAGCCAAAAACATTCAGTACTTC.

V is TRBV7-2 and J is TRBJ2-1; possibly TRBD2 for D (6 bases). The CDR3 consists of 18 residues. The germline V gene encodes CDR1 SGHTA and CDR2 FQGNSA. V was trimmed by 5 bases and J by 0 bases, leaving 20 bases between them. CDR3 residues: CASSTGFWAGNSYNEQFF. The CDR3 DNA sequence: TGTGCCAGCAGCACAGGTTTTTGGGCGGGGAACTCCTACAATGAGCAGTTCTTC.

This clonotype showed up just once. J is TRBJ1-2 and V is TRBV5-1; TRBD1 matches 10 bases. V was clipped by 4 bases and J by 5 bases; unmatched bases: 14. Germline V gives CDR1 SGHRS, CDR2 YFSETQ. CDR3 length: 17 residues. CDR3 bases: TGCGCCAGCAGCCAAAATCCCCGGACAGGGGGGGAGTATGGCTACACCTTC. Translating it yields CASSQNPRTGGEYGYTF.

The rearrangement links TRBV28 to TRBJ2-5, with 10 bases aligning to TRBD1. Germline CDR1 is MDHEN and CDR2 is SYDVKM. The trim removed 6 bases at V and 5 bases at J, leaving 6 bases unmatched. This CDR3 comprises 14 residues. The CDR3 sequence is CASSPQGQGETQYF. The CDR3 DNA reads as TGTGCCAGCAGCCCACAGGGACAGGGGGAGACCCAGTACTTC.

V gene TRBV20-1 combines with J gene TRBJ1-1, with D maybe TRBD1 (6 bases). Per the germline V gene, CDR1 is DFQATT and CDR2 is SNEGSKA (reference sequence). This CDR3 region has 14 residues. V dropped 5 bases and J dropped 4 bases, with 17 bases sitting between them. CDR3 nucleotide sequence: TGCAGTGCTCCTGAGACAGGAAGAAGCACTGAAGCTTTCTTT. Its protein product is CSAPETGRSTEAFF.

This chain connects TRBV20-1 to TRBJ2-1; tentative D call: TRBD2 (6 bases). V lost 5 bases, J lost 9 bases, and 20 bases lay in between. CDR1 DFQATT and CDR2 SNEGSKA come from the germline V gene (reference sequence). CDR3 length: 14 amino acids. The CDR3, as DNA: TGCAGTGCTCCCTCCGGGCCCCGGGGAGGTGAGCAGTTCTTC. This sequence encodes CSAPSGPRGGEQFF.

The chain employs TRBV5-1 and TRBJ2-3; TRBD2 might be the D (5 bases). V was cut by 6 bases and J by 0 bases, with 11 bases left in between. The CDR3 has 14 amino acids. Germline V gives CDR1 SGHRS, CDR2 YFSETQ. The CDR3 bases are TGCGCCAGCAAGAGAGGGCCGAGCACAGATACGCAGTATTTT. Residues: CASKRGPSTDTQYF.

V gene TRBV20-1 combines with J gene TRBJ2-4, with a weak D call TRBD1 (5 bases). The ends were cut back, 4 bases at V and 0 bases at J, with 7 bases in the middle. The CDR3 sequence is 13 residues long. CDR1 and CDR2 (germline): DFQATT, SNEGSKA (reference sequence). The CDR3 reads CSAKGVAKNIQYF. CDR3 sequence (DNA): TGCAGTGCTAAAGGGGTAGCCAAAAACATTCAGTACTTC.

The rearrangement links TRBV5-5 to TRBJ2-1; D unresolved. The CDR3 is made up of 14 amino acids. Germline CDR1 and CDR2: SGHKS and YYEKEE (reference sequence). Trimming took off 4 bases at V and 8 bases at J, with 16 bases between the two ends. CDR3 nucleotides: TGTGCCAGCAGCCAAATCGTTAGGGCCGATGAGCAGTTCTTC. Amino acids: CASSQIVRADEQFF.

This chain joins TRBV3-1 and TRBJ1-1; D unclear. V shed 1 base and J shed 0 bases, with 9 bases lying between them. The germline CDR1 and CDR2 sequences are LGHDT and YNNKEL (reference sequence). This CDR3 spans 15 amino acids. DNA for the CDR3: TGTGCCAGCAGCCAAGGGGCAGGTTTGAACACTGAAGCTTTCTTT. Its protein is CASSQGAGLNTEAFF.

The chain recombines TRBV2 with TRBJ2-5; 8 bases map to TRBD1. CDR3 length: 13 residues. The germline V gene encodes CDR1 SNHLY and CDR2 FYNNEI. After removal of 7 bases from V and 5 bases from J, the junction contained 6 bases not matched to a gene. DNA of the CDR3: TGTGCCAGCAAGTACAGGGGGAACGAGACCCAGTACTTC. Its translation is CASKYRGNETQYF.

The chain joins TRBV19 to TRBJ2-1, with D uncertain. V was pared by 5 bases and J by 8 bases, with 13 bases between. The CDR3 contains 13 residues. Per germline, CDR1 LNHDA and CDR2 SQIVND (reference sequence). CDR3 nucleotide sequence: TGTGCCAGTAGTCCCCTGGAGTTCGATGAGCAGTTCTTC. Residues: CASSPLEFDEQFF.

This clonotype was observed a few times. The chain combines TRBV7-9 with TRBJ2-6; 7 bases are a match to TRBD2. J gave up 0 bases and V 5 bases, and 7 bases lay outside the gene matches. CDR3 length: 17 residues. Germline values: CDR1 SEHNR, CDR2 FQNEAQ (reference sequence). CDR3 in DNA: TGTGCCAGCAGCCGGGGGGTTGCGGTCTCTGGGGCCAACGTCCTGACTTTC. Protein sequence: CASSRGVAVSGANVLTF.

This clonotype was counted a few times. This chain joins TRBV12-3 or TRBV12-4 and TRBJ2-1; 9 bases agree with TRBD1. The CDR3 covers 19 residues. J gave up 3 bases and V 5 bases, and 17 bases lay outside the gene matches. The CDR3 DNA is TGTGCCAGCAGTGGGCCGGGTATGGACAGGGGTCTTAACTACAATGAGCAGTTCTTC. Its protein is CASSGPGMDRGLNYNEQFF.

This clonotype was counted a few times. The chain has TRBV5-1 and TRBJ2-1; a weak D match, TRBD2 (5 bases). Germline V gene sequence: CDR1 SGHRS, CDR2 YFSETQ. Trimming left V 0 bases short and J 12 bases short, with 16 bases between. The CDR3 has 14 residues. DNA of the CDR3: TGCGCCAGCAGCTTGGAAACTCAGGCGGGCGTGCAGTTCTTC. Protein sequence: CASSLETQAGVQFF.

The chain recombines TRBV5-1 with TRBJ2-7; D tentatively reads TRBD1 or TRBD2 (5 bases each). V was trimmed by 0 bases and J by 1 base, leaving 14 bases between them. Germline V gene data show CDR1 as SGHRS and CDR2 as YFSETQ. CDR3 length equals 16 residues. The CDR3 nucleotides are TGCGCCAGCAGCTTGGTGGGGGAACCCGGATCCTACGAGCAGTACTTC. It specifies CASSLVGEPGSYEQYF.

This clonotype has a handful of counts. V gene TRBV30 combines with J gene TRBJ1-1; no clear D. Germline CDR1 reads GTSNPN; CDR2 reads SVGIG (reference sequence). V was clipped by 3 bases and J by 6 bases, with 14 bases between them. This CDR3 region has 13 residues. CDR3 DNA sequence: TGTGCCTGGAGGTCGCGGGGAGGAGCTGAAGCTTTCTTT. This translates into CAWRSRGGAEAFF.

This clonotype appeared a few times. The CDR3 DNA sequence: TGTGCCAGCAGCCGCGGGGAGGCTGGGGCCAACGTCCTGACTTTC. It encodes CASSRGEAGANVLTF. The J gene is TRBJ2-6, the V gene TRBV4-2; possibly TRBD2 for D (6 bases). Germline-derived CDR1 and CDR2 are LGHNA and YNFKEQ. V shed 4 bases and J shed 2 bases, with 9 bases lying between them. This CDR3 region has 15 residues.